This T cell receptor beta chain comes out of a study of blood T cells in healthy people across ages. V dropped 6 bases and J dropped 7 bases, with 18 bases sitting between them. Germline V CDR1 and CDR2: DFQATT, SNEGSKA (reference sequence). The CDR3 covers 13 residues. Broader study findings: Long-lived and aged donors differed, with more naive CD4+ cells and higher diversity in the long-lived. Conclusively comparing naive with antigen-experienced cells was impossible with unsorted PBMCs.

At least 6 micrograms of total RNA were extracted per sample. Sample-barcoded 5' priming and a J-beta primer mix drove a second PCR of roughly 6 to 12 cycles. TCRdb independently ran MiXCR on the 5' RACE reads; one entry per CDR3 protein. The table lists 1.5 million to 1.9 million distinct CDR3 sequences, 35% to 45% of them singletons. With respect to this clonotype: The antigen is undetermined.

The specimen was blood. The sequence was obtained from a woman aged 18 to 35 in good health. The chain joins TRBV20-1 to TRBJ1-1; the D gene is possibly TRBD1 (5 bases). The CDR3 protein is CSAGNVDSLEAFF. The CDR3 nucleotides read TGCAGTGCCGGAAACGTTGACAGTCTTGAAGCTTTCTTT.